These 21 T cell receptor beta chains originate from one sample sequenced in a study of cytomegalovirus exposure and HLA in healthy donors. Primers: 60 Vbeta forward and 13 Jbeta reverse. The protocol was immunoSEQ multiplex PCR, while the TCRdb copy is restricted to in-frame clones and leaves out a portion. The table includes fewer than 100,000 clones, around 82% detected once. The sequencing input was PBMCs. Receptors originate from a male donor in good health and CMV-seronegative.

The V and J genes are TRBV6-5 and TRBJ2-2; tentative D call: TRBD2 (6 bases). Per germline, CDR1 MNHEY and CDR2 SVGAGI. Deletions cut 6 bases from V and 2 bases from J, with 13 bases between. This CDR3 has 15 amino acids. CDR3 sequence (DNA): TGTGCCAGCAGCGTTCGACTAGGAAACACCGGGGAGCTGTTTTTT. Residues: CASSVRLGNTGELFF.

In nucleotides, the CDR3 is TGTGCCAGCTCACCTGGGACATCCAGAAAACTGTTTTTT. Translated, it gives CASSPGTSRKLFF. The chain combines TRBV18 with TRBJ1-4; D perhaps matches TRBD1 (6 bases). This CDR3 is built from 13 residues. Trimming removed 3 bases from V and 10 bases from J, with 12 bases in between. Germline loops: CDR1 KGHSH, CDR2 LQKENI.

The chain carries TRBV11-1 and TRBJ2-1; 10 bases match TRBD2. CDR3 length equals 16 residues. Trimming at V came to 2 bases and at J to 5 bases, leaving 6 bases not matched to a gene. CDR1 and CDR2 (germline): SGHAT, FQDESV (reference sequence). CDR3 DNA: TGTGCCAGCAGCTTATGGGTGCTAGCGGGAGACAATGAGCAGTTCTTC. It translates to CASSLWVLAGDNEQFF.

V gene TRBV5-1 combines with J gene TRBJ2-5, with a weak D call TRBD2 (7 bases). The V gene's germline CDR1 is SGHRS and CDR2 YFSETQ. Trimming stripped 0 bases from V and 1 base from J, with 16 bases between. The CDR3 length is 17 residues. The CDR3, as DNA: TGCGCCAGCAGCTTGGCGAGTGGGGCGGGGGCCCAAGAGACCCAGTACTTC. It yields the protein CASSLASGAGAQETQYF.

The DNA of the CDR3 is TGTGCCAGCAGCTTGGGACTAGCGGAAGAGACCCAGTACTTC. Protein product: CASSLGLAEETQYF. V usage is TRBV7-9 and J usage is TRBJ2-5; 11 bases map to TRBD2. This CDR3 is 14 amino acids long. Trimming at V came to 3 bases and at J to 3 bases, leaving 0 bases not matched to a gene. Germline-derived CDR1 and CDR2 are SEHNR and FQNEAQ (reference sequence).

The chain employs TRBV4-1 and TRBJ2-3; D remains unclear. CDR3 length equals 14 residues. V was pared by 0 bases and J by 10 bases, with 14 bases between. The germline CDR1 and CDR2 sequences are MGHRA and YSYEKL. The CDR3 protein is CASSQDRSSKAQYF. In DNA, the CDR3 is TGCGCCAGCAGCCAAGATAGGAGCTCAAAGGCGCAGTATTTT.

This chain connects TRBV5-1 to TRBJ2-6, with 10 positions matching TRBD1. Losses at the gene ends were 4 bases for V and 3 bases for J; bases not matched to a gene: 7. Germline V CDR1 and CDR2: SGHRS, YFSETQ. The CDR3 runs 17 residues. This CDR3 is CASSNGDRGIGANVLTF. The CDR3 nucleotides are TGCGCCAGCAGCAATGGGGACAGGGGAATTGGGGCCAACGTCCTGACTTTC.

Notes on this clone: At one end the junction does not follow the germline gene, possibly because of a read error. This chain uses TRBV6-5 with TRBJ1-5; possible D gene TRBD1, 6 bases. The CDR3 runs 15 residues. Germline loops: CDR1 MNHEY, CDR2 SVGAGI. CDR3 loop: CASSYNGGGNQPQNF. CDR3 nucleotide sequence: TGTGCCAGCAGTTACAATGGGGGGGGCAATCAGCCCCAGAATTTT.

CDR3 sequence (DNA): TGTGCCAGCAGTTACTCTTCAGGGGACACTGAAGCTTTCTTT. It translates to CASSYSSGDTEAFF. The chain is built from TRBV6-6 and TRBJ1-1, with D possibly matching TRBD1 (6 bases). V was pared by 0 bases and J by 3 bases, with 8 bases between. This CDR3 is built from 14 residues. Germline CDR1 reads MNHNY; CDR2 reads SVGAGI (reference sequence).

The chain uses TRBV27 and TRBJ2-3; D gene ambiguous. The CDR3 is made up of 14 amino acids. Looked up from germline, CDR1 is MNHEY and CDR2 is SMNVEV (reference sequence). Trimming shortened V by 4 bases and J by 2 bases, and 10 bases separated the two germline ends. In DNA form, the CDR3 reads TGTGCCAGCAGTTCCCGACAAGCCACAGATACGCAGTATTTT. This gives the protein CASSSRQATDTQYF.

The chain joins TRBV27 to TRBJ2-1; D may be TRBD1 (5 bases). The CDR3 is 14 residues long. Between the trimmed V and J ends, which lost 2 bases and 2 bases, there was a span of 7 bases. Per the germline V gene, CDR1 is MNHEY and CDR2 is SMNVEV (reference sequence). CDR3 nucleotides: TGTGCCAGCAGTTTAGCAGGGCCCTACAATGAGCAGTTCTTC. It codes for CASSLAGPYNEQFF.

The CDR3 DNA follows: TGTGCCAGCAAACGACAGGGGGTAGGCTATGGCTACACCTTC. It translates to CASKRQGVGYGYTF. This chain joins TRBV6-5 and TRBJ1-2; 9 nucleotides align to TRBD1. V trimming: 7 bases; J trimming: 4 bases; junction bases outside the gene matches: 7. Germline V gives CDR1 MNHEY, CDR2 SVGAGI. The CDR3 is 14 amino acids.

The J gene is TRBJ2-3, the V gene TRBV11-3; 7 bases are a match to TRBD1. The CDR3 covers 15 residues. V lost 1 base to trimming and J lost 2 bases; unmatched junction nucleotides: 3. Per the germline V gene, CDR1 is SGHNT and CDR2 is YENEEA. CDR3 protein: CASSLGQGSTDTQYF. The CDR3 nucleotides read TGTGCCAGCAGCTTAGGACAGGGTTCCACAGATACGCAGTATTTT.

This chain links TRBV28 with TRBJ2-3, with a tentative D call TRBD2 (6 bases). The CDR3 loop spans 14 amino acids. V was trimmed by 6 bases and J by 6 bases, leaving 16 bases between them. Germline-derived CDR1 and CDR2 are MDHEN and SYDVKM. The CDR3 DNA sequence: TGTGCCAGCAGGTGGACGGGGGAAGTGGATACGCAGTATTTT. Protein: CASRWTGEVDTQYF.

Details on this clone: One junction end disagrees with the germline gene, perhaps due to a read error. The chain uses TRBV7-9 and TRBJ1-1; unclear D gene. The CDR3 has 12 residues. CDR1 is SEHNR and CDR2 is FQNEAQ in the germline V gene (reference sequence). The CDR3: CSSSLVADEAFF. CDR3 nucleotides: TGTTCCAGCAGCTTAGTGGCTGATGAAGCTTTCTTT. The whole variable domain, filled in from reference TRBV7-9 and TRBJ1-1, reads DTGVSQNPRHKITKRGQNVTFRCDPISEHNRLYWYRQTLGQGPEFLTYFQNEAQLEKSRLLSDRFSAERPKGSFSTLEIQRTEQGDSAMYLCSSSLVADEAFFGQGTRLTVV.

The chain joins TRBV9 to TRBJ2-1, with 8 bases identical to TRBD2. With 0 bases clipped from V and 10 bases from J, the junction kept 9 bases outside the gene matches. The CDR3 has 15 amino acids. Germline V gene lookup returns CDR1 SGDLS and CDR2 YYNGEE. The CDR3 region is CASSVGGAGGGEQFF. CDR3 nucleotides: TGTGCCAGCAGCGTAGGGGGTGCGGGGGGAGGGGAGCAGTTCTTC.

A remark on this clone: The junction departs from germline at one end; a sequencing error may be responsible. This chain links TRBV29-1 with TRBJ1-2, with D possibly TRBD1 on 6 matching bases. The germline gives CDR1 SQVTM, CDR2 ANQGSEA. The CDR3 spans 13 residues. The CDR3, as DNA: TGCAGCGTTTTGACAGGATCCGACTATGGCTACCCCTTC. This translates into CSVLTGSDYGYPF.

The V call is TRBV4-1, the J call TRBJ2-7; D gene uncertain. There are 16 residues in the CDR3. Trimming stripped 4 bases from V and 0 bases from J, with 16 bases between. CDR1 and CDR2 (germline): MGHRA, YSYEKL. CDR3 sequence reads: CASSPHAASSSYEQYF. As DNA, the CDR3 is TGCGCCAGCAGCCCCCACGCCGCGTCGAGCTCCTACGAGCAGTACTTC.

The chain links TRBV28 to TRBJ1-5; unclear D gene. Per the germline V gene, CDR1 is MDHEN and CDR2 is SYDVKM. V gave up 4 bases and J gave up 4 bases, with 17 bases separating them. The CDR3 spans 16 residues. The CDR3 spells CASSSPYWKTNQPQHF. As DNA, the CDR3 is TGTGCCAGCAGTTCCCCGTATTGGAAGACTAATCAGCCCCAGCATTTT.

The chain links TRBV5-1 to TRBJ2-1, with 15 positions matching TRBD2. V gave up 1 base and J gave up 9 bases; unmatched junction bases: 5. The germline V gene encodes CDR1 SGHRS and CDR2 YFSETQ. CDR3 length equals 16 residues. This CDR3 reads CASSLLGTSGRPEQFF. CDR3 DNA sequence: TGCGCCAGCAGCTTGCTCGGGACTAGCGGGAGGCCTGAGCAGTTCTTC.

This chain connects TRBV6-1 to TRBJ1-1, with 7 bases matching TRBD1. Germline assignment: CDR1 MNHNS and CDR2 SASEGT. The CDR3 has 12 residues. V shed 2 bases and J 8 bases; nucleotides not matched to a gene: 2. Here the CDR3 DNA reads TGTGCCAGCAGTGAATGGACAGGAGAAGCTTTCTTT. This gives the protein CASSEWTGEAFF.